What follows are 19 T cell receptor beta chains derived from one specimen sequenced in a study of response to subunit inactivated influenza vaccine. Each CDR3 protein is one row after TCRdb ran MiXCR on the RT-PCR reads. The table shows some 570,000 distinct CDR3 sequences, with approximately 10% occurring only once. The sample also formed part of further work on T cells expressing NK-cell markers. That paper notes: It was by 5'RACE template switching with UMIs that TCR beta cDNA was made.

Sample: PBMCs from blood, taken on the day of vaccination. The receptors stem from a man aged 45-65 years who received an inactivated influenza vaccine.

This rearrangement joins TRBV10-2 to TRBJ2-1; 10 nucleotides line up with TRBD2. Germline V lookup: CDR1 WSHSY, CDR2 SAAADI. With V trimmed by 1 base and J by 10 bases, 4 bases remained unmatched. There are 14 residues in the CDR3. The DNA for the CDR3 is TGCGCCAGCAGTGAGTTTCTAGCGGGGGCAGAGCAGTTCTTC. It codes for CASSEFLAGAEQFF.

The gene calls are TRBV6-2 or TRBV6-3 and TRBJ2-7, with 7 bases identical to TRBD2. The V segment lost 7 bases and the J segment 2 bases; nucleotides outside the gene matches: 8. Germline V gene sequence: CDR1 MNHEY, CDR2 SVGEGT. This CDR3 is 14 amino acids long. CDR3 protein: CASTTHGGTYEQYF. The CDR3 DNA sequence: TGTGCCAGCACCACCCACGGGGGGACCTACGAGCAGTACTTC.

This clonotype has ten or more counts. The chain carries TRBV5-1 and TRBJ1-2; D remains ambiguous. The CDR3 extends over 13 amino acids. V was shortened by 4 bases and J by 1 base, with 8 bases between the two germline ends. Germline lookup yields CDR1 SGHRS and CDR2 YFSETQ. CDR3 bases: TGCGCCAGCAGCAGGGAGCTTAACTATGGCTACACCTTC. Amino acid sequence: CASSRELNYGYTF. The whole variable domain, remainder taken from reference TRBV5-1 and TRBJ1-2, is KAGVTQTPRYLIKTRGQQVTLSCSPISGHRSVSWYQQTPGQGLQFLFEYFSETQRNKGNFPGRFSGRQFSNSRSEMNVSTLELGDSALYLCASSRELNYGYTFGSGTRLTVV.

This chain's CDR3 is CATSREAMRNIQYF. In DNA, the CDR3 is TGTGCCACCAGCAGAGAGGCTATGCGAAACATTCAGTACTTC. J is TRBJ2-4 and V is TRBV15; D call uncertain. Per the germline V gene, CDR1 is LNHNV and CDR2 is YYDKDF (reference sequence). The CDR3 is 14 residues long. V lost 0 bases and J lost 6, with 9 bases in between.

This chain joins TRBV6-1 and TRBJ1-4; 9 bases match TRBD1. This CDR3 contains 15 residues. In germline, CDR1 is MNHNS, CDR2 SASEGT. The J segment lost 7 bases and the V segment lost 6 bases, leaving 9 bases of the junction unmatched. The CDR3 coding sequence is TGTGCCAGCAGCGGGACAGGGAGGGGTTTTGAAAAACTGTTTTTT. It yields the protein CASSGTGRGFEKLFF.

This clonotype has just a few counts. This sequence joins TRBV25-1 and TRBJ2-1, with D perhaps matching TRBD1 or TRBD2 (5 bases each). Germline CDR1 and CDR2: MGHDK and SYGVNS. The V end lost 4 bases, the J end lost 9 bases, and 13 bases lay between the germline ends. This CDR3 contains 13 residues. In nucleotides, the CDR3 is TGTGCCAGCAGTGTGCAGGGACGGGGTGAGCAGTTCTTC. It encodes CASSVQGRGEQFF.

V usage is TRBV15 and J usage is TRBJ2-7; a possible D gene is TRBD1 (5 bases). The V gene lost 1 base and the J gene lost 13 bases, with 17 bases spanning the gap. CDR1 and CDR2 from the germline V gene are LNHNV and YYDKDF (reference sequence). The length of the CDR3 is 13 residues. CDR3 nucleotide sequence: TGTGCCACCAGCAGAGGGAAGGGGATCCATCTCTACTTC. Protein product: CATSRGKGIHLYF.

For the CDR3, the DNA is TGCGCCAGCAGGCTGGTGGCAGCCTACAATGAGCAGTTCTTC. It specifies CASRLVAAYNEQFF. The chain joins TRBV5-1 to TRBJ2-1; D not certain. Germline CDR1 reads SGHRS; CDR2 reads YFSETQ. This CDR3 region has 14 residues. V was pared by 5 bases and J by 2 bases, with 11 bases between.

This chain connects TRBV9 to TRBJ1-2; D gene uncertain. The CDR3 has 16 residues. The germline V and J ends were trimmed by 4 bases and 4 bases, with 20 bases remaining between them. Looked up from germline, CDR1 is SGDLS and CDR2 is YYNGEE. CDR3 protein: CASSSRASRGLYGYTF. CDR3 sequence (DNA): TGTGCCAGCAGCTCGAGGGCCTCCCGAGGCCTCTATGGCTACACCTTC.

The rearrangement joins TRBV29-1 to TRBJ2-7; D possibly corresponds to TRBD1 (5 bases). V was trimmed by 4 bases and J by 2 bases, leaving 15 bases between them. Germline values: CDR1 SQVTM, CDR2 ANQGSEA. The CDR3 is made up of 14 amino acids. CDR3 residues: CSVVQGIGTYEQYF. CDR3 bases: TGCAGCGTTGTTCAGGGAATAGGGACCTACGAGCAGTACTTC.

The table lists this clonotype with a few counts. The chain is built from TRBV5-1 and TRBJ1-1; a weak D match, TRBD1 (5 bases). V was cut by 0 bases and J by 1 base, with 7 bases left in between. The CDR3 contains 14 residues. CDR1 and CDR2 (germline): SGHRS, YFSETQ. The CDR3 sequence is CASSLAGTNTEAFF. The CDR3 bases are TGCGCCAGCAGCTTGGCCGGGACGAACACTGAAGCTTTCTTT.

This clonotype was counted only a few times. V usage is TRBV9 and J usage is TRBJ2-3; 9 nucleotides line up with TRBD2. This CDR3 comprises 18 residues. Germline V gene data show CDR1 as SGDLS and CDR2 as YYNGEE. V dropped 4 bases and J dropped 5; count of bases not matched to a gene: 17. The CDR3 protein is CASSPEGGGGRAGDTQYF. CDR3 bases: TGTGCCAGCAGCCCGGAAGGTGGCGGCGGGAGGGCGGGAGATACGCAGTATTTT. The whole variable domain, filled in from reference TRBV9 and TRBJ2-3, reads DSGVTQTPKHLITATGQRVTLRCSPRSGDLSVYWYQQSLDQGLQFLIQYYNGEERAKGNILERFSAQQFPDLHSELNLSSLELGDSALYFCASSPEGGGGRAGDTQYFGPGTRLTVL.

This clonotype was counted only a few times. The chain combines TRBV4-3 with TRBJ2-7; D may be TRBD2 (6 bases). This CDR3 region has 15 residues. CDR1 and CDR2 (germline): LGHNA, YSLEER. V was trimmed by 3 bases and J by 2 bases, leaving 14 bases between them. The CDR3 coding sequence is TGCGCCAGCAGCCACGACCCCGGCGGGGCCTACGAGCAGTACTTC. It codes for CASSHDPGGAYEQYF.

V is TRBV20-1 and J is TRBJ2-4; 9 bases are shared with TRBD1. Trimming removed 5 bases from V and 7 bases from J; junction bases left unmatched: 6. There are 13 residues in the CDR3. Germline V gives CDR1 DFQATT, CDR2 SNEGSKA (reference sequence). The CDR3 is CSAPRQGVNIQYF. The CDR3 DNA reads TGCAGTGCTCCAAGACAGGGGGTTAACATTCAGTACTTC.

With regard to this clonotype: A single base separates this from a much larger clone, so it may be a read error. For the CDR3, the DNA is TGCGCCAGCAGCTTGGAGGTGCTTCGCACCGGGGAGCTGTTTTTT. Protein product: CASSLEVLRTGELFF. V usage is TRBV5-1 and J usage is TRBJ2-2; D is unclear. Germline V gene data show CDR1 as SGHRS and CDR2 as YFSETQ. The ends were cut back, 0 bases at V and 4 bases at J, with 10 bases in the middle. The CDR3 is made up of 15 amino acids. The full variable domain, rest sourced from reference TRBV5-1 and TRBJ2-2, is KAGVTQTPRYLIKTRGQQVTLSCSPISGHRSVSWYQQTPGQGLQFLFEYFSETQRNKGNFPGRFSGRQFSNSRSEMNVSTLELGDSALYLCASSLEVLRTGELFFGEGSRLTVL.

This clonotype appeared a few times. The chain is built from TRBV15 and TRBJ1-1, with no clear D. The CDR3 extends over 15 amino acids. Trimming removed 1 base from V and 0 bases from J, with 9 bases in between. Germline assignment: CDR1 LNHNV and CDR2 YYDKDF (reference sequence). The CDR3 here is CATSRGPGMNTEAFF. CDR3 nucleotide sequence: TGTGCCACCAGCAGAGGTCCAGGAATGAACACTGAAGCTTTCTTT.

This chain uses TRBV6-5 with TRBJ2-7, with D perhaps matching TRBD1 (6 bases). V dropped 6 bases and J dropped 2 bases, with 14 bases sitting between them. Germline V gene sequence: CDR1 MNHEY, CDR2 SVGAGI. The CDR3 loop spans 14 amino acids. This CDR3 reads CASRPDRTAYEQYF. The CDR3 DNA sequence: TGTGCCAGCAGACCCGACAGGACTGCCTACGAGCAGTACTTC.

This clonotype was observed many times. This chain's CDR3 is CASSLGQGSNNEQFF. CDR3 DNA: TGTGCCAGCAGCCTGGGACAGGGATCGAACAATGAGCAGTTCTTC. This sequence joins TRBV7-6 and TRBJ2-1, with 9 bases matching TRBD1. Germline V gives CDR1 SGHVS, CDR2 FNYEAQ. The CDR3 sequence is 15 residues long. Germline trimming cut 5 bases from V and 5 bases from J; bases unmatched to any gene: 7.

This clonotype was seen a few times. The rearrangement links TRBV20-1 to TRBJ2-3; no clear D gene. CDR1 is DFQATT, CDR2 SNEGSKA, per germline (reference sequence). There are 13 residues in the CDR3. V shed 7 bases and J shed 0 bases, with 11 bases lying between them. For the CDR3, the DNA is TGCAGTGAAAGGTCCCCTAGCACAGATACGCAGTATTTT. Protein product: CSERSPSTDTQYF.